Presented here are 24 T cell receptor beta chains from one specimen sequenced in a study of monozygotic twins with inflammatory bowel disease. TCRdb re-called the 5' RACE reads, yielding one record per CDR3 amino acid sequence without DNA. Here the sample table reports just over 300,000 distinct CDR3 sequences. The specimen was blood. All receptors derive from a human donor with ulcerative colitis or Crohn's disease, or a healthy co-twin of an affected twin (not recorded which).

This chain joins TRBV7-2 and TRBJ1-4; TCRdb's D call, TRBD1, is unchecked because there is no DNA. CDR3 size: 14 residues. Germline CDR1 reads SGHTA; CDR2 reads FQGNSA. CDR3 loop: CASSATGGSEKLFF.

This chain uses TRBV5-1 with TRBJ2-1; TCRdb indicates TRBD2, and absent DNA this call remains unverified. This CDR3 contains 14 residues. Germline V lookup: CDR1 SGHRS, CDR2 YFSETQ. CDR3 in amino acids: CASTVAGGRNEQFF.

The chain couples TRBV7-9 to TRBJ2-2; TCRdb outputs TRBD1, but without DNA this stays unchecked. This CDR3 is 13 amino acids long. In germline, CDR1 is SEHNR, CDR2 FQNEAQ (reference sequence). This CDR3 reads CASSLTGPGELFF.

The CDR3 loop is CASSAGDTHNSPLHF. This chain joins TRBV9 and TRBJ1-6; TCRdb's assignment of TRBD1 cannot be checked, as there is no DNA. Germline loops: CDR1 SGDLS, CDR2 YYNGEE. This CDR3 contains 15 residues.

The V gene is TRBV20-1, the J gene TRBJ1-1; TCRdb proposes TRBD1, but this gene call is untestable without DNA. CDR1 and CDR2 (germline): DFQATT, SNEGSKA (reference sequence). The CDR3 contains 13 residues. The CDR3 here is CSAPKDGAPRAFF.

The J gene is TRBJ2-7, the V gene TRBV7-9; TCRdb calls TRBD1, which cannot be checked without DNA. Germline loops: CDR1 SEHNR, CDR2 FQNEAQ (reference sequence). The CDR3 is 15 residues long. The CDR3 reads CASSLGGRGSYEQYF.

The rearrangement links TRBV7-2 to TRBJ2-7. Looked up from germline, CDR1 is SGHTA and CDR2 is FQGNSA. The CDR3 runs to 14 residues. The CDR3 here is CASSLDGNRYEQYF.

The V call is TRBV5-1, the J call TRBJ2-5; TCRdb outputs TRBD1, but without DNA this stays unchecked. The CDR3 is made up of 14 amino acids. Germline V lookup: CDR1 SGHRS, CDR2 YFSETQ. This CDR3 reads CASSPTGGQETQYF.

The V and J genes are TRBV20-1 and TRBJ2-1; the TCRdb call, TRBD2, lacks DNA for checking. Germline CDR1 and CDR2: DFQATT and SNEGSKA (reference sequence). This CDR3 has 14 amino acids. CDR3 region: CSVGFPSGGNEQFF.

The V call is TRBV24-1, the J call TRBJ2-7; the TCRdb call, TRBD2, lacks DNA for checking. The CDR3 length is 13 residues. CDR1 is KGHDR and CDR2 is SFDVKD in the germline V gene. CDR3: CATSDPGTIRQYF.

This sequence joins TRBV13 and TRBJ2-1. CDR3 length: 13 residues. Germline V gene data show CDR1 as PRHDT and CDR2 as FYEKMQ (reference sequence). Here the CDR3 reads CASSLDGSNEQFF.

The chain joins TRBV5-1 to TRBJ2-4. Germline V gene sequence: CDR1 SGHRS, CDR2 YFSETQ. The CDR3 has 15 amino acids. CDR3 protein: CASSLAIIAKNIQYF.

The chain joins TRBV7-2 to TRBJ2-2; the TCRdb call, TRBD2, lacks DNA for checking. The CDR3 totals 14 residues. Germline assignment: CDR1 SGHTA and CDR2 FQGNSA. CDR3: CASSLGPSTGELFF.

The rearrangement links TRBV20-1 to TRBJ2-4. The germline V gene has CDR1 DFQATT and CDR2 SNEGSKA (reference sequence). CDR3 size: 17 residues. The CDR3 is CSARVGEVVVDKNIQYF.

This chain uses TRBV4-3 with TRBJ2-4; TCRdb's assignment of TRBD1 cannot be checked, as there is no DNA. The CDR3 has 18 amino acids. Per germline, CDR1 LGHNA and CDR2 YSLEER. This CDR3 is CTSSQMGTGNQAKNIQYF.

The genes are TRBV21-1 and TRBJ2-5; the D call of TRBD2 rests on TCRdb alone, since no DNA is present to check it. TRBV21-1 is recorded as a pseudogene. This CDR3 has 17 residues. CDR3 region: CASSTRTSGSQVVTQYF.

V gene TRBV20-1 combines with J gene TRBJ2-7; the TRBD2 assignment by TCRdb is unverifiable without DNA. Germline loops: CDR1 DFQATT, CDR2 SNEGSKA (reference sequence). This CDR3 is 13 amino acids long. This CDR3 is CSARRGGGYEQYF.

The chain joins TRBV19 to TRBJ1-1. The length of the CDR3 is 14 residues. Per germline, CDR1 LNHDA and CDR2 SQIVND (reference sequence). CDR3 amino acids: CASSIVLMNTEAFF.

The rearrangement joins TRBV15 to TRBJ2-7; TCRdb's D call, TRBD2, is unchecked because there is no DNA. Per germline, CDR1 LNHNV and CDR2 YYDKDF (reference sequence). The CDR3 covers 15 residues. The CDR3 reads CATSSRREGAYEQYF.

The chain recombines TRBV5-1 with TRBJ2-1. CDR1 and CDR2 from the germline V gene are SGHRS and YFSETQ. This CDR3 contains 15 residues. The CDR3: CASSLEKPAYNEQFF. The full variable domain, completed using reference TRBV5-1 and TRBJ2-1, is KAGVTQTPRYLIKTRGQQVTLSCSPISGHRSVSWYQQTPGQGLQFLFEYFSETQRNKGNFPGRFSGRQFSNSRSEMNVSTLELGDSALYLCASSLEKPAYNEQFFGPGTRLTVL.

The rearrangement joins TRBV4-2 to TRBJ2-4; TCRdb's D call of TRBD2 is untestable without DNA. CDR1 is LGHNA and CDR2 is YNFKEQ in the germline V gene. The CDR3 consists of 18 residues. This CDR3 is CASSRTSGTSGRGYMQYF.

The chain employs TRBV5-4 and TRBJ2-5; no DNA is available, so the TRBD1 call from TCRdb remains unchecked. The CDR3 has 14 residues. Germline V gives CDR1 SGHNT, CDR2 YYREEE (reference sequence). The CDR3 is CASSPGSDPGAQYF.

The rearrangement links TRBV6-1 to TRBJ2-1; TCRdb designates TRBD1, a call that cannot be tested without DNA. The germline gives CDR1 MNHNS, CDR2 SASEGT. The CDR3 is 15 amino acids. CDR3 in amino acids: CASRKGTGVYNEQFF.

The chain uses TRBV4-3 and TRBJ1-6; TCRdb proposes TRBD1, but this gene call is untestable without DNA. The germline CDR1 and CDR2 sequences are LGHNA and YSLEER. The CDR3 has 14 amino acids. The CDR3 sequence: CASSLWTGGVPLHF.